These T cell receptor beta chains were read from a single sample in a study of metastatic and nonmetastatic thyroid tumors. With MiXCR, TCRdb called clones anew from the PCR reads. The data hold around 61,000 clones, with almost 30% observed a single time. The sequencing sample was made of blood. All receptors derive from a female donor with papillary thyroid cancer or a benign thyroid nodule (not recorded which). Some clones in this sample may be carry-over from other donors' samples. Each CDR3 is given with its conserved first and last residue. D genes are given only for firm matches. Only part of the rows carry a size: once, few, many, or a class if the clone is expanded.

>TRBV12-3/TRBV12-4|TRBJ1-2|TRBD1|-
TGTGCCAGCATCCTTGGGACAGGGGGCCTCTATGGCTACACCTTC
CASILGTGGLYGYTF
>TRBV11-2|TRBJ2-3|-|-
TGTGCCAGCAGCTTTGGGGGCACAGATACGCAGTATTTT
CASSFGGTDTQYF
>TRBV19|TRBJ1-3|-|-
TGTGCCAGTAGTATTCTGAACACCATATATTTT
CASSILNTIYF
>TRBV7-2|TRBJ2-5|TRBD1|-
TGTGCCAGCAGCGGACTGACAGGGTCTTTAGAGACCCAGTACTTC
CASSGLTGSLETQYF
>TRBV5-6|TRBJ1-1|-|many
TGTGCCAGCAGCCCATTCGACAGGCAGGTAGAAGCTTTCTTT
CASSPFDRQVEAFF
>TRBV30|TRBJ2-2|-|-
TGTGCCTGGAGTGTTTTATCCCTTACACACGGGGAGCTGTTTTTT
CAWSVLSLTHGELFF
>TRBV5-1|TRBJ1-1|TRBD1|-
TGCGTCAGCAGCCCGGGACAGGGGGTTTCCCGTAAAGCTTTCTTT
CVSSPGQGVSRKAFF
>TRBV7-3|TRBJ2-5|-|many
TGTGCCAGCAGCTCGGGGCAGGAAGAGACCCAGTACTTC
CASSSGQEETQYF
>TRBV20-1|TRBJ1-2|-|once
TGCAGTGCTCCGGACGGCGCTAACTATGGCTACACCTTC
CSAPDGANYGYTF
>TRBV6-5|TRBJ2-3|-|-
TGTGCCAGCAGTTGGTTCGAGGGAGGAGGCACAGATACGCAGTATTTT
CASSWFEGGGTDTQYF
>TRBV30|TRBJ2-2|-|many
TGTGCCTGGAGTAGAGGGGACGCCGGGGAGCTGTTTTTT
CAWSRGDAGELFF
>TRBV7-2|TRBJ2-7|-|-
TGTGCCAGCAGCGAGATGACAGGCTACGAGCAGTACTTC
CASSEMTGYEQYF
>TRBV11-2|TRBJ1-1|TRBD1|few
TGTGCCAGCAGCCTACGAGGGTCCGGGACAGGGAAAGGGGGGACTGAAGCTTTCTTT
CASSLRGSGTGKGGTEAFF
>TRBV5-1|TRBJ2-3|TRBD2|-
TGCGCCAGCAGCTTGGGGAGTAGCGGGGGCACAGATACGCAGTATTTT
CASSLGSSGGTDTQYF
>TRBV19|TRBJ2-7|TRBD2|few
TGTGCCAGCTCCAGCGGGAGGGCCCACGAGCAGTACTTC
CASSSGRAHEQYF
>TRBV6-2/TRBV6-3|TRBJ2-7|TRBD1|many
TGTGCCAGCCGGGACAGCCTGGAGACTACGGGCGACGAGCAGTACTTC
CASRDSLETTGDEQYF
>TRBV19|TRBJ2-2|TRBD1|-
TGTGCCAGTAGTAGGACAGGGGGCGCCTCCGGGGAGCTGTTTTTT
CASSRTGGASGELFF
>TRBV15|TRBJ1-2|-|medium-sized
TGTGCCACCAGCAGAGGTGGGCAGAGGCCAACTAACTATGGCTACACCTTC
CATSRGGQRPTNYGYTF
>TRBV6-5|TRBJ1-6|TRBD1|-
TGTGCCAGCAGTTCACAGACAGGGGAGCCTTCACCCCTCCACTTT
CASSSQTGEPSPLHF
>TRBV20-1|TRBJ2-7|-|-
TGCAGTGCTAGAACCGGGGACGAGCAGTACTTC
CSARTGDEQYF
>TRBV6-1|TRBJ2-2|-|many
TGTGCCAGCAGTCCCGGGACTTGGAACACCGGGGAGCTGTTTTTT
CASSPGTWNTGELFF
>TRBV7-2|TRBJ1-2|-|-
TGTGAAAGCAGCTTAGTTGAGGTTAACTATGGCTACACCTTC
CESSLVEVNYGYTF
>TRBV24-1|TRBJ1-2|TRBD1|medium-sized
TGTGCCACCAGTGAGCCGGGACAGGGGAATGGCTACACCTTC
CATSEPGQGNGYTF
>TRBV7-9|TRBJ2-5|TRBD2|many
TGTGCCAGCATCCCGACTAGCGGGAGGGCCGCGGAGACCCAGTACTTC
CASIPTSGRAAETQYF
>TRBV27|TRBJ2-1|TRBD1|-
TGTGCCAGCAGTACGACCCGGGACAGCCTCTACAATGAGCAGTTCTTC
CASSTTRDSLYNEQFF
>TRBV27|TRBJ2-7|-|many
TGTGCCAGCAGTTCTCAGATGGAGGGAAACCCCTACGAGCAGTACTTC
CASSSQMEGNPYEQYF
>TRBV30|TRBJ2-1|-|-
TGTGCCTGGAGTGTAGGTCTATACAATGAGCAGTTCTTC
CAWSVGLYNEQFF
>TRBV4-1|TRBJ1-2|-|-
TGCGCCAGCAGCCAAGATAGTTTCGGGGGCTACACCTTC
CASSQDSFGGYTF